This T cell receptor (beta chain) is from a study of persistence of HIV-infected CD4 T cells. Study in general: Blood samples, up to roughly 200 mL, came from multiple time points, except two leukapheresis donors sampled once. Study-wide points: TCR oligoclonality correlated with proviral oligoclonality in the same sorted populations.

V trimming: 8 bases; J trimming: 4 bases; junction bases outside the gene matches: 9. The CDR3 has 14 amino acids. CDR1 and CDR2 (germline): KGHSH, LQKENI. The libraries were made with immunoSEQ version 4 in survey mode. This table comes from immunoSEQ multiplex PCR, and its TCRdb copy is limited to in-frame clones, with some not included. The sample lists under 25,000 clones, 74% occurring once. An overlapping HIV-1 Gag peptide pool stimulated these cells at 0.95 to 1 ug/peptide/mL. Responding CD4+ T cells were sorted by upregulation of both CD40 ligand and CD69. Undetectable plasma HIV-1 RNA below 50 copies/mL lasted at least 4 years. PBMCs were depleted of CD8+ T cells before stimulation. As concerns this clone: Its antigen remains unidentified.

The chain has TRBV18 and TRBJ2-3; 7 nucleotides align to TRBD1. Here the sequenced sample was CD4+ T cells sorted from PBMCs after roughly 18-hour stimulation, taken from a patient who received antiretroviral therapy. The sequence derives from an adult man with HIV who was CMV-seropositive. The CDR3 region has the DNA TGTGCCAGCGCCCGGGACAGCCAGGCAGATACGCAGTATTTT. This gives the protein CASARDSQADTQYF.